Listed below are T cell receptor beta chains from one sample, sequenced in a study of blood T cell repertoires in COVID-19. The data were produced by immunoSEQ multiplex PCR, yet TCRdb's version contains in-frame clones alone and is incomplete. Of 250,000 to 300,000 clones in the sample, about 89% were seen once. The specimen sequenced was PBMCs or T cells enriched from blood (not recorded which). These receptors all stem from a middle-aged man who had recovered from COVID-19. Both conserved end residues are part of each CDR3. A D gene is named only where the DNA matches it firmly. Some rows mark clone size as missing; the rest say once, few, many or name a class of expanded clone.

clone_size j_call v_call cdr3_length d_call cdr3_aa cdr3_nt
. TRBJ2-7 TRBV5-5 15 TRBD2 CASSSQGGNGYEQYF TGTGCCAGCAGTTCTCAGGGAGGGAACGGCTACGAGCAGTACTTC
once TRBJ2-3 TRBV2 13 . CASSGPERDTQYF TGTGCCAGCAGTGGCCCCGAGAGGGATACGCAGTATTTT
. TRBJ2-1 TRBV7-6 12 . CASSVTGSEQFF TGTGCCAGCAGCGTAACGGGGAGTGAGCAGTTCTTC
. TRBJ2-1 TRBV19 13 . CASSMDYPNEQFF TGTGCCAGTAGTATGGACTATCCTAATGAGCAGTTCTTC
. TRBJ2-5 TRBV7-2 15 . CASSLGGAGQETQYF TGTGCCAGCAGCTTAGGAGGGGCAGGACAGGAGACCCAGTACTTC
. TRBJ1-3 TRBV21-1 19 . CASSKRKGGAIVGGNTIYF TGTGCCAGCAGCAAAAGAAAAGGAGGCGCAATTGTGGGTGGAAACACCATATATTTT
. TRBJ1-5 TRBV9 14 . CASSPSPGEQPQHF TGTGCCAGCAGCCCGTCGCCGGGGGAACAGCCCCAGCATTTT
once TRBJ2-7 TRBV5-5 15 . CASSSEIRTGYEQYF TGTGCCAGCAGCTCTGAAATAAGGACTGGGTACGAGCAGTACTTC
. TRBJ2-7 TRBV28 14 . CASSPLDRSYEQYF TGTGCCAGCAGCCCCCTCGACAGGTCCTACGAGCAGTACTTC
. TRBJ2-7 TRBV7-8 15 TRBD1 CASSAGTGLGYEQYF TGTGCCAGCAGCGCAGGGACAGGGCTCGGGTACGAGCAGTACTTC
many TRBJ2-1 TRBV5-1 22 TRBD2 CASSPPGLAEKQAVGSYNEQFF TGCGCCAGCAGCCCTCCGGGACTAGCGGAGAAACAGGCAGTAGGGTCCTACAATGAGCAGTTCTTC
. TRBJ1-2 TRBV6-1 15 TRBD1 CASSEEGGQDYGYTF TGTGCCAGCAGTGAAGAGGGGGGACAGGACTATGGCTACACCTTC
once TRBJ2-1 TRBV10-3 14 TRBD2 CAIRLAGGYNEQFF TGTGCCATCAGACTAGCGGGGGGCTACAATGAGCAGTTCTTC
. TRBJ1-4 TRBV9 14 TRBD1 CASGQGLANEKLFF TGTGCCAGCGGACAGGGCCTAGCTAATGAAAAACTGTTTTTT
once TRBJ2-3 TRBV10-3 16 . CAISESGRGNTDTQYF TGTGCCATCAGTGAGTCGGGTCGGGGAAACACAGATACGCAGTATTTT
. TRBJ2-1 TRBV27 16 TRBD2 CASSQQLAGGFNEQFF TGTGCCAGCAGTCAACAACTAGCGGGAGGGTTCAATGAGCAGTTCTTC
. TRBJ2-1 TRBV4-3 17 . CASSQVGTGNPYNEQFF TGCGCCAGCAGCCAAGTTGGAACAGGGAACCCCTACAATGAGCAGTTCTTC
once TRBJ1-3 TRBV27 15 TRBD1 CASSLSWTGGNTIYF TGTGCCAGCAGTTTAAGTTGGACAGGGGGAAACACCATATATTTT
. TRBJ2-7 TRBV7-2 14 TRBD1 CASSSQGPIGEQYF TGTGCCAGCAGCTCACAGGGGCCCATAGGTGAGCAGTACTTC
. TRBJ1-2 TRBV24-1 17 TRBD1 CATSDHGQGAPNYGYTF TGTGCCACCAGTGACCACGGACAGGGGGCTCCTAACTATGGCTACACCTTC
. TRBJ2-1 TRBV20-1 11 . CSARLVTEQFF TGCAGTGCTAGACTAGTGACGGAGCAGTTCTTC
. TRBJ1-3 TRBV5-6 15 . CASNQPTDSGNTIYF TGTGCCAGCAACCAACCGACAGACTCTGGAAACACCATATATTTT
. TRBJ2-3 TRBV4-2 14 . CASSQAPGGDTQYF TGTGCCAGCAGCCAAGCCCCCGGCGGAGATACGCAGTATTTT
. TRBJ2-7 TRBV27 16 . CASSLLSAPRVGEQYF TGTGCCAGCAGTTTATTAAGCGCGCCACGGGTTGGCGAGCAGTACTTC
. TRBJ2-6 TRBV6-5 15 TRBD1 CASWDRNSGANVLTF TGTGCCAGCTGGGACAGGAACTCTGGGGCCAACGTCCTGACTTTC
. TRBJ2-1 TRBV25-1 14 TRBD1 CASSDPGQNNEQFF TGTGCCAGCAGTGACCCGGGACAGAACAATGAGCAGTTCTTC
once TRBJ2-6 TRBV27 18 . CASSPRTPNHSGANVLTF TGTGCCAGCAGTCCTCGGACACCAAACCACTCTGGGGCCAACGTCCTGACTTTC
. TRBJ2-2 TRBV5-1 14 TRBD1 CASRIDRATGELFF TGCGCCAGCAGAATTGACAGGGCCACCGGGGAGCTGTTTTTT
. TRBJ1-4 TRBV4-2 15 . CASSPETGIFEKLFF TGTGCCAGCAGCCCGGAGACAGGAATATTTGAAAAACTGTTTTTT
. TRBJ1-2 TRBV5-3 14 . CARSLVPFNYGYTF TGTGCCAGAAGCTTGGTTCCTTTTAACTATGGCTACACCTTC
. TRBJ2-1 TRBV3-1/TRBV3-2 16 TRBD2 CASSPWGLATNNEQFF TGTGCCAGTTCTCCGTGGGGACTAGCGACCAACAATGAGCAGTTCTTC
. TRBJ2-3 TRBV3-1/TRBV3-2 17 . CASSHGRSAPSTDTQYF TGTGCCAGCAGCCACGGTCGGAGCGCCCCTAGCACAGATACGCAGTATTTT
. TRBJ2-1 TRBV9 14 . CASSSGLPYNEQFF TGTGCCAGCAGCTCGGGACTGCCCTACAATGAGCAGTTCTTC
. TRBJ1-1 TRBV9 17 TRBD1 CASSVGWTGGADTEAFF TGTGCCAGCAGCGTAGGCTGGACAGGGGGCGCGGATACTGAAGCTTTCTTT
. TRBJ2-3 TRBV5-4 15 . CASSLRGTGPLSQYF TGTGCCAGCAGCTTGAGGGGAACAGGTCCCCTATCGCAGTATTTT
. TRBJ2-7 TRBV12-3/TRBV12-4 13 . CASSPPTTLEQYF TGTGCCAGCAGTCCACCGACAACCCTCGAGCAGTACTTC
. TRBJ2-7 TRBV7-9 17 TRBD2 CASSLAYEASGTYEQYF TGTGCCAGCAGCTTAGCGTACGAAGCTAGCGGAACCTACGAGCAGTACTTC
. TRBJ1-1 TRBV29-1 14 . CSVKYRTTNTEAFF TGCAGCGTTAAGTACCGGACAACGAACACTGAAGCTTTCTTT
. TRBJ1-2 TRBV7-2 16 . CASSLKTGSVVYGYTF TGTGCCAGCAGCTTAAAAACAGGGTCAGTCGTTTATGGCTACACCTTC
once TRBJ2-4 TRBV5-1 15 TRBD1 CASSLTTGAKNIQYF TGCGCCAGCAGTTTAACGACAGGGGCCAAAAACATTCAGTACTTC
. TRBJ2-7 TRBV4-3 18 TRBD2 CASSQDLGLAGLHYEQYF TGCGCCAGCAGCCAAGATCTGGGGCTAGCGGGCTTGCACTACGAGCAGTACTTC
. TRBJ1-5 TRBV6-6 14 . CASSLGLSNQPQHF TGTGCCAGCAGTCTCGGACTTAGCAATCAGCCCCAGCATTTT